The 24 T cell receptor beta chains below all came from one sample that was sequenced in a study of molecular identifiers for immune sequencing clone quantification. TCRdb used MiXCR to reprocess the PCR reads, holding one entry per CDR3 protein. The sample lists over 600,000 distinct CDR3 sequences; around 20% were seen once. Sequenced sample: naive CD8+ T cells from blood, with Jurkat cell RNA spiked in. Subset specified: FACS-sorted CD8+CD4-CCR7+CD45RA+ naive T cells. The receptors were gathered from a human donor in good health. Some libraries in this study had Jurkat cell RNA spiked in.

As to this clonotype: This sequence may be a read error, since a much larger clone differs from it by one base. The chain recombines TRBV13 with TRBJ1-1; weak D call: TRBD1 (5 bases). Looked up from germline, CDR1 is PRHDT and CDR2 is FYEKMQ (reference sequence). The CDR3 contains 15 residues. CDR3 sequence reads: CASGLDGQGDTEAFF. The CDR3 DNA is TGTGCCAGCGGCTTAGACGGGCAGGGAGACACTGAAGCTTTCTTT.

This chain joins TRBV25-1 and TRBJ2-1; a possible D gene is TRBD1 (6 bases). The CDR3 loop spans 13 amino acids. The ends were cut back, 8 bases at V and 4 bases at J, with 12 bases in the middle. Germline CDR1 reads MGHDK; CDR2 reads SYGVNS. CDR3 residues: CASRDRGYNEQFF. For the CDR3, the DNA is TGTGCCAGCCGAGATAGGGGGTACAATGAGCAGTTCTTC.

This clonotype was counted many times. The chain combines TRBV19 with TRBJ2-1; the match to TRBD2 covers 9 bases. Per germline, CDR1 LNHDA and CDR2 SQIVND (reference sequence). The CDR3 runs to 18 residues. V dropped 3 bases and J dropped 0; count of bases not matched to a gene: 9. The CDR3 region is CASSIRRLAVSSYNEQFF. In DNA form, the CDR3 reads TGTGCCAGTAGTATTCGCCGACTAGCGGTGAGCTCCTACAATGAGCAGTTCTTC. Full variable domain (rest looked up from reference TRBV19 and TRBJ2-1): DGGITQSPKYLFRKEGQNVTLSCEQNLNHDAMYWYRQDPGQGLRLIYYSQIVNDFQKGDIAEGYSVSREKKESFPLTVTSAQKNPTAFYLCASSIRRLAVSSYNEQFFGPGTRLTVL.

This clonotype was seen ten or more times. Its ends do not fully match the called genes, so a read error is possible. The CDR3 is CASSQGWGRAKIF. CDR3 DNA: TGTGCCAGCAGCCAAGGATGGGGACGAGCTAAGATTTTT. This sequence joins TRBV3-1 and TRBJ1-4; TRBD1 might be the D (5 bases). Per the germline V gene, CDR1 is LGHDT and CDR2 is YNNKEL (reference sequence). The CDR3 consists of 13 residues. Filled out from reference TRBV3-1 and TRBJ1-4, the complete variable domain reads DTAVSQTPKYLVTQMGNDKSIKCEQNLGHDTMYWYKQDSKKFLKIMFSYNNKELIINETVPNRFSPKSPDKAHLNLHINSLELGDSAVYFCASSQGWGRAKIFGSGTQLSVL.

On this clonotype: At one of its ends the junction is not consistent with the germline gene, which may arise from a read error. The DNA of the CDR3 is TGTGCCAGCACCAATAGGGCGGCCTACAATGAGCAGCTCTTC. It yields the protein CASTNRAAYNEQLF. J is TRBJ2-1 and V is TRBV7-9; D gene unclear. Per the germline V gene, CDR1 is SEHNR and CDR2 is FQNEAQ (reference sequence). This CDR3 is 14 amino acids long.

The table lists this clonotype with many counts. This rearrangement joins TRBV11-3 to TRBJ2-2, with D possibly TRBD2 on 7 matching bases. V gave up 2 bases and J gave up 4 bases, with 14 bases separating them. The CDR3 is made up of 16 amino acids. CDR1 and CDR2 from the germline V gene are SGHNT and YENEEA. The CDR3 protein is CASSLRGSGTTGELFF. In nucleotides, the CDR3 is TGTGCCAGCAGCTTAAGGGGGAGCGGGACCACCGGGGAGCTGTTTTTT.

The rearrangement joins TRBV19 to TRBJ2-6; the D is unclear. V lost 8 bases and J 0 bases, leaving 11 bases between the germline ends. The length of the CDR3 is 15 residues. The germline V gene encodes CDR1 LNHDA and CDR2 SQIVND (reference sequence). The CDR3 reads CASGRWHSGANVLTF. The CDR3 region has the DNA TGTGCCAGTGGGCGGTGGCACTCTGGGGCCAACGTCCTGACTTTC.

This clonotype came up many times. The chain has TRBV7-9 and TRBJ2-7, with unresolved D. The germline V gene has CDR1 SEHNR and CDR2 FQNEAQ (reference sequence). V was clipped by 5 bases and J by 3 bases, with 14 bases between them. This CDR3 has 14 amino acids. CDR3 bases: TGTGCCAGCAGCCCGACCGTATCCTTCTACGAGCAGTACTTC. Protein sequence: CASSPTVSFYEQYF.

Many counts were recorded for this clonotype. V is TRBV7-2 and J is TRBJ1-2, with D possibly matching TRBD1 (6 bases). Trimming shortened V by 5 bases and J by 2 bases, and 15 bases separated the two germline ends. The germline V gene encodes CDR1 SGHTA and CDR2 FQGNSA. The CDR3 spans 15 residues. The DNA for the CDR3 is TGTGCCAGCAGCCTATGGACAGTACCCAACTATGGCTACACCTTC. This sequence encodes CASSLWTVPNYGYTF. Full variable domain (rest looked up from reference TRBV7-2 and TRBJ1-2): GAGVSQSPSNKVTEKGKDVELRCDPISGHTALYWYRQSLGQGLEFLIYFQGNSAPDKSGLPSDRFSAERTGGSVSTLTIQRTQQEDSAVYLCASSLWTVPNYGYTFGSGTRLTVV.

This clonotype was picked up many times. CDR3 sequence reads: CASSGTGYGYTF. In DNA, the CDR3 is TGTGCCAGCAGTGGGACTGGCTATGGCTACACCTTC. The chain couples TRBV12-3 or TRBV12-4 to TRBJ1-2; D is possibly TRBD1 (5 bases). The CDR3 is 12 amino acids. Trimming pared 5 bases from V and 4 bases from J, leaving 8 bases between.

Ten or more counts support this clonotype. The chain employs TRBV7-9 and TRBJ1-1, with D uncertain. Germline V gives CDR1 SEHNR, CDR2 FQNEAQ (reference sequence). Deletions cut 4 bases from V and 7 bases from J, with 19 bases between. The CDR3 runs to 15 residues. The CDR3 reads CASSSPGRVGIEAFF. The CDR3 DNA sequence: TGTGCCAGCAGCTCCCCTGGTCGGGTAGGAATTGAAGCTTTCTTT.

This clonotype was observed many times. This chain joins TRBV4-1 and TRBJ1-5; D is unclear. CDR3 length: 13 residues. Germline V gene sequence: CDR1 MGHRA, CDR2 YSYEKL. V shed 1 base and J shed 4 bases, with 5 bases lying between them. The CDR3 spells CASSQGVNQPQHF. For the CDR3, the DNA is TGCGCCAGCAGCCAAGGGGTGAATCAGCCCCAGCATTTT.

This clonotype showed up many times. The rearrangement joins TRBV9 to TRBJ1-1, with no clear D. Germline V gene data show CDR1 as SGDLS and CDR2 as YYNGEE. V lost 2 bases and J lost 0, with 8 bases in between. This CDR3 comprises 14 residues. This chain's CDR3 is CASSVGSMNTEAFF. The CDR3 DNA follows: TGTGCCAGCAGCGTTGGAAGCATGAACACTGAAGCTTTCTTT.

This clonotype was detected ten times or more. The V and J genes are TRBV20-1 and TRBJ2-3, with 7 bases lining up with TRBD2. Germline V gene sequence: CDR1 DFQATT, CDR2 SNEGSKA (reference sequence). The CDR3 runs 16 residues. V was pared by 1 base and J by 2 bases, with 9 bases of the junction left unmatched. As DNA, the CDR3 is TGCAGTGCTAGAGCCGGACTAGTGGGAAACACAGATACGCAGTATTTT. Translating gives CSARAGLVGNTDTQYF.

This clonotype was observed at least ten times. V usage is TRBV5-1 and J usage is TRBJ1-1, with 8 nucleotides matching TRBD1. Germline V CDR1 and CDR2: SGHRS, YFSETQ. Losses at the gene ends were 0 bases for V and 2 bases for J; bases not matched to a gene: 3. This CDR3 has 15 residues. The CDR3 here is CASSLEGTGNTEAFF. Here the CDR3 DNA reads TGCGCCAGCAGCTTGGAGGGGACAGGTAACACTGAAGCTTTCTTT.

Only one count was recorded for this clonotype. This may stem from a read error, because a much larger clone lies one nucleotide away. The chain has TRBV28 and TRBJ2-1; perhaps D is TRBD1 or TRBD2 (5 bases each). The CDR3 loop spans 17 amino acids. Looked up from germline, CDR1 is MDHEN and CDR2 is SYDVKM. The CDR3: CASSPWDGRHSYSEQFF. Written as DNA, the CDR3 is TGTGCCAGCAGTCCCTGGGACGGGCGCCACTCCTACAGTGAGCAGTTCTTC.

This clonotype has at least ten counts. The chain is built from TRBV5-6 and TRBJ2-5; D unresolved. CDR1 and CDR2 (germline): SGHDT, YYEEEE. Trimming stripped 0 bases from V and 3 bases from J, with 6 bases between. The length of the CDR3 is 13 residues. CDR3 nucleotides: TGTGCCAGCAGCTTGGACTTTGAAGAGACCCAGTACTTC. This translates into CASSLDFEETQYF.

This clonotype was detected ten times or more. The genes are TRBV27 and TRBJ2-2; D gene ambiguous. Trimming took 3 bases from V and 6 from J, leaving 5 bases between them. There are 12 residues in the CDR3. From germline, CDR1 is MNHEY and CDR2 SMNVEV (reference sequence). CDR3 nucleotides: TGTGCCAGCAGTTTTGTAGCCGGGGAGCTGTTTTTT. Protein sequence: CASSFVAGELFF.

This rearrangement joins TRBV6-2 or TRBV6-3 to TRBJ2-1; possible D gene TRBD2, 6 bases. This CDR3 is 14 amino acids long. Trimming stripped 3 bases from V and 5 bases from J, with 11 bases between. CDR1 is MNHEY and CDR2 is SVGEGT in the germline V gene. The DNA for the CDR3 is TGTGCCAGCAGTTATTGGGGGGACCACAATGAGCAGTTCTTC. Residues: CASSYWGDHNEQFF.

There are a few counts of this clonotype. This sequence joins TRBV9 and TRBJ2-2, with TRBD2 matching 9 bases. V trimming: 3 bases; J trimming: 5 bases; junction bases outside the gene matches: 8. Germline CDR1 and CDR2: SGDLS and YYNGEE. The CDR3 sequence is 16 residues long. The CDR3 is CASSGWVAGVTGELFF. The CDR3 coding sequence is TGTGCCAGCAGCGGGTGGGTAGCGGGAGTTACCGGGGAGCTGTTTTTT.

This clonotype was counted at least ten times. V is TRBV5-1 and J is TRBJ2-3; D uncertain. Trimming stripped 4 bases from V and 1 base from J, with 13 bases between. From germline, CDR1 is SGHRS and CDR2 YFSETQ. The CDR3 sequence is 15 residues long. The CDR3 is CASSEAPLGTDTQYF. The CDR3 DNA sequence: TGCGCCAGCAGCGAAGCCCCTCTGGGCACAGATACGCAGTATTTT.

This chain connects TRBV29-1 to TRBJ1-3; tentative D call: TRBD1 (5 bases). The CDR3 has 19 amino acids. The germline V gene has CDR1 SQVTM and CDR2 ANQGSEA. With 3 bases removed from V and 0 bases from J, the gap between germline ends came to 24 bases. For the CDR3, the DNA is TGCAGCGTTGAGGTGGCCGGGGGGAACAAACCATACTCTGGAAACACCATATATTTT. It yields the protein CSVEVAGGNKPYSGNTIYF.

This clonotype was observed at least ten times. V gene TRBV9 combines with J gene TRBJ1-2; D gene uncertain. There are 16 residues in the CDR3. Trimming took 3 bases from V and 0 from J, leaving 15 bases between them. Germline CDR1 is SGDLS and CDR2 is YYNGEE. DNA for the CDR3: TGTGCCAGCAGCGGATTCGACGAGCAACCTAACTATGGCTACACCTTC. Residues: CASSGFDEQPNYGYTF.

This clonotype was detected a few times. The chain links TRBV28 to TRBJ1-2, with 8 bases matching TRBD1. This CDR3 is built from 14 residues. The V gene end was trimmed by 5 bases and the J gene end by 6 bases; junction bases not matched to a gene: 8. The V gene's germline CDR1 is MDHEN and CDR2 SYDVKM. The CDR3 protein is CASSPSWTGHGYTF. In DNA form, the CDR3 reads TGTGCCAGCAGTCCCTCATGGACAGGGCATGGCTACACCTTC.